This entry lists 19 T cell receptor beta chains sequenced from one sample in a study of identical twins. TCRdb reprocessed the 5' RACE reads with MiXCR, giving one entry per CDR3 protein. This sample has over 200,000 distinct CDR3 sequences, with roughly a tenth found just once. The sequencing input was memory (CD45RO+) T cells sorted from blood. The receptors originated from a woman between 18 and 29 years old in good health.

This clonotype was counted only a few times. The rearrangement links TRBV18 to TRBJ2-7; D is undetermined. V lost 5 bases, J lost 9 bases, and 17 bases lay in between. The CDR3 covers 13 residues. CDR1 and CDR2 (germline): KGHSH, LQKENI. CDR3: CASSASPRFGQYF. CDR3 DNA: TGTGCCAGCTCAGCTTCCCCACGCTTCGGGCAGTACTTC.

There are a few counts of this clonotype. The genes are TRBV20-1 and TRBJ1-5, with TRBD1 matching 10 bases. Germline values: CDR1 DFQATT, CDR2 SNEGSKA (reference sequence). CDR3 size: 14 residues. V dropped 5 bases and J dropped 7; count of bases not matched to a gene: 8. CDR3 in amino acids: CSAVSGTGVQPQHF. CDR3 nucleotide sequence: TGCAGTGCTGTCTCCGGGACAGGGGTGCAGCCCCAGCATTTT.

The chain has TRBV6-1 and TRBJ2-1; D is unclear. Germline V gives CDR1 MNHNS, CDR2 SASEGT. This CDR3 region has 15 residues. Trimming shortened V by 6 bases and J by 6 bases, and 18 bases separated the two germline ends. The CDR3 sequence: CASSPARVQGNEQFF. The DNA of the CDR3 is TGTGCCAGCAGCCCTGCACGGGTACAAGGCAATGAGCAGTTCTTC.

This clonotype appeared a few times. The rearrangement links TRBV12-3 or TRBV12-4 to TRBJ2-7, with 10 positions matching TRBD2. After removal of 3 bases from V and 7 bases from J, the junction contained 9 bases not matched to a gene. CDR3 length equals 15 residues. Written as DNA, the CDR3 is TGTGCCAGCAGTTTGGCCCCTAGCGGGAGCGGAGAGCAGTACTTC. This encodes CASSLAPSGSGEQYF.

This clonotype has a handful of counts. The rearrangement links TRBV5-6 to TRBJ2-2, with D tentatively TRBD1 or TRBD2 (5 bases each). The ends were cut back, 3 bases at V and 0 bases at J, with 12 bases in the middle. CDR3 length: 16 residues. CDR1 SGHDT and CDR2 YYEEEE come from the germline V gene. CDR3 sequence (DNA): TGTGCCAGCAGCTCCGGGACCGGCACGAACACCGGGGAGCTGTTTTTT. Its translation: CASSSGTGTNTGELFF.

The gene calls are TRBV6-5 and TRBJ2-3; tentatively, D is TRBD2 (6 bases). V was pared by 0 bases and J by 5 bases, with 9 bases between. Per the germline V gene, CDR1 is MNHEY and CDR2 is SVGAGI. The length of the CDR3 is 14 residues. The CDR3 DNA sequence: TGTGCCAGCAGTTACTCAGGGACTCGAGATACGCAGTATTTT. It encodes CASSYSGTRDTQYF.

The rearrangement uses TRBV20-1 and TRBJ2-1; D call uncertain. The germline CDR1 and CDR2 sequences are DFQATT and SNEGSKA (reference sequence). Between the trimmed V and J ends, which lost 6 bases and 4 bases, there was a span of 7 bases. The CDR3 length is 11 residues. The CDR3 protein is CSARRYNEQFF. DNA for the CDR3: TGCAGTGCGCGACGATACAATGAGCAGTTCTTC.

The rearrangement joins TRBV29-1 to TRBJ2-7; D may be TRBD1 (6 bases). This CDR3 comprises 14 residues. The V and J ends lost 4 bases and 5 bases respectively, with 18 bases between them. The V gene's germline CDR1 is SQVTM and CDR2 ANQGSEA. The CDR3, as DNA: TGCAGCGTTGTGGCTGGCGGCAGGGGCGACGAGCAGTACTTC. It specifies CSVVAGGRGDEQYF.

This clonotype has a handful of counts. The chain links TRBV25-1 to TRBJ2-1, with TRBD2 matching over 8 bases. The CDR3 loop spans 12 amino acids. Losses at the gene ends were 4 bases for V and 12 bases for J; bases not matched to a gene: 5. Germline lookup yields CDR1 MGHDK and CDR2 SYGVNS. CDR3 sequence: CASSVGGLAQFF. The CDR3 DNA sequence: TGTGCCAGCAGTGTCGGTGGACTAGCGCAGTTCTTC. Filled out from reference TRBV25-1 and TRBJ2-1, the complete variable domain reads EADIYQTPRYLVIGTGKKITLECSQTMGHDKMYWYQQDPGMELHLIHYSYGVNSTEKGDLSSESTVSRIRTEHFPLTLESARPSHTSQYLCASSVGGLAQFFGPGTRLTVL.

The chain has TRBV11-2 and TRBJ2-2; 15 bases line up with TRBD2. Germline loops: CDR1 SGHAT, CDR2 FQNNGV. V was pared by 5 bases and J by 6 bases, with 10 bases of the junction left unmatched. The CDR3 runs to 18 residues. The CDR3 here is CASSPRTSGRALAGELFF. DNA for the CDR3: TGTGCCAGCAGCCCCCGGACTAGCGGGAGGGCCCTCGCCGGGGAGCTGTTTTTT.

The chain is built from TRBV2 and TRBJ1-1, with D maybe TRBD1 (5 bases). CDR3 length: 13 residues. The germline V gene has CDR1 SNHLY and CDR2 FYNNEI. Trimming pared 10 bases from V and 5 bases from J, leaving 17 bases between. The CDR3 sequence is CATQLTVPTEAFF. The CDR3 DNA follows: TGTGCCACGCAACTGACAGTACCTACTGAAGCTTTCTTT.

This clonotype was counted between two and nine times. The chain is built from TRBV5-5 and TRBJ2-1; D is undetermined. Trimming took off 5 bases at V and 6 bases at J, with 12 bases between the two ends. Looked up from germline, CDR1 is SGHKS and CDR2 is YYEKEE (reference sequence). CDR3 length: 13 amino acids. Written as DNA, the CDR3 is TGTGCCAGCAGTGGGATCCCTCTCAATGAGCAGTTCTTC. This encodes CASSGIPLNEQFF. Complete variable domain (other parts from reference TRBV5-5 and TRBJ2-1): DAGVTQSPTHLIKTRGQQVTLRCSPISGHKSVSWYQQVLGQGPQFIFQYYEKEERGRGNFPDRFSARQFPNYSSELNVNALLLGDSALYLCASSGIPLNEQFFGPGTRLTVL.

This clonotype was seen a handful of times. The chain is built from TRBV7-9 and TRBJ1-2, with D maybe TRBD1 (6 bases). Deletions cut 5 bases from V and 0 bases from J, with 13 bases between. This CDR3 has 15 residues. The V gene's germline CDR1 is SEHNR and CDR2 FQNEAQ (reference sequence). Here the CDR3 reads CASSPDRTANYGYTF. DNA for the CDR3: TGTGCCAGCAGCCCCGACAGGACCGCTAACTATGGCTACACCTTC.

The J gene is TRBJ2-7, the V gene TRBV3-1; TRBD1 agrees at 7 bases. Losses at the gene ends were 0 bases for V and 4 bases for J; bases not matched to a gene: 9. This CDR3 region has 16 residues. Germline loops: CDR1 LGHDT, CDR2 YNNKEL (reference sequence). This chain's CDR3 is CASSQDPTGVGYEQYF. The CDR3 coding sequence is TGTGCCAGCAGCCAAGACCCTACAGGGGTAGGATACGAGCAGTACTTC.

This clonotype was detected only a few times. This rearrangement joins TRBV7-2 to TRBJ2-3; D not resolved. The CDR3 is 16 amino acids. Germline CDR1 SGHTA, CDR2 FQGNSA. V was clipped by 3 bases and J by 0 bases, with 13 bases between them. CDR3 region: CASSFIGSLSTDTQYF. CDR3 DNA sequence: TGTGCCAGCAGCTTCATCGGCAGCCTTAGCACAGATACGCAGTATTTT.

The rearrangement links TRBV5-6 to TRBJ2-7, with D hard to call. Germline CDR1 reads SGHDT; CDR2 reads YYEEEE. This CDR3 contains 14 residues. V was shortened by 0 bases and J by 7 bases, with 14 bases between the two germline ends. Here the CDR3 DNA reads TGTGCCAGCAGCTTGGGCCCCGCGACTCGGGAGCAGTACTTC. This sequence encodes CASSLGPATREQYF.

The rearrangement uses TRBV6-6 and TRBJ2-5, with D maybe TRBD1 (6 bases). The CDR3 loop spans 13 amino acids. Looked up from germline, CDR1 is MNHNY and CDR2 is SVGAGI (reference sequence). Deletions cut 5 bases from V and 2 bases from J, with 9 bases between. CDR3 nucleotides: TGTGCCAGCAGTCGACAGGTTCAAGAGACCCAGTACTTC. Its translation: CASSRQVQETQYF.

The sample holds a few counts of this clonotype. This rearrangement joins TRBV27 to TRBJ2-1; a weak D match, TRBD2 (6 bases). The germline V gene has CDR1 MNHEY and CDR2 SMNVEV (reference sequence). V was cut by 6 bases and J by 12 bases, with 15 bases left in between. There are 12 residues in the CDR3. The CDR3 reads CASSRPGEAQFF. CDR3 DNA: TGTGCCAGCAGCCGCCCGGGGGAAGCGCAGTTCTTC.

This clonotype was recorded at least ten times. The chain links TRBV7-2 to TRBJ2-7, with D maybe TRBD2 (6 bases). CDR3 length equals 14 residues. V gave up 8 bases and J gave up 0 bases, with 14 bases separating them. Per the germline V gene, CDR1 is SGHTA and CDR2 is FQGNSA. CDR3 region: CASRLAEISYEQYF. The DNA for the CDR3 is TGTGCCAGCCGATTAGCGGAGATCTCCTACGAGCAGTACTTC.